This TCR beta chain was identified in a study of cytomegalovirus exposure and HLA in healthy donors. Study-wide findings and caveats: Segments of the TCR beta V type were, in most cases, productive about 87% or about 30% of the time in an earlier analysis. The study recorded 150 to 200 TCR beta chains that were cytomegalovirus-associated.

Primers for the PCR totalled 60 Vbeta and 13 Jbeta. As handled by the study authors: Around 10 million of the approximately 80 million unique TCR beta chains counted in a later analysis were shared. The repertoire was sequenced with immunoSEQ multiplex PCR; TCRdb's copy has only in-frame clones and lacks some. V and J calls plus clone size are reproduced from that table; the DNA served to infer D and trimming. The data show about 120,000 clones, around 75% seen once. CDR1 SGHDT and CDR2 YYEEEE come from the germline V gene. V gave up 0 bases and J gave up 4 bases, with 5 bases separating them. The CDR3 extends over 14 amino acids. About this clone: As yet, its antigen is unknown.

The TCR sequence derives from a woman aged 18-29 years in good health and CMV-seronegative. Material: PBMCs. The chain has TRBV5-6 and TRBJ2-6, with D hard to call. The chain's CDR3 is CASSLGEGANVLTF. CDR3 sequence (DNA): TGTGCCAGCAGCTTGGGTGAGGGGGCCAACGTCCTGACTTTC.